Presented here are 6 T cell receptor beta chains from one specimen sequenced in a study of T cell responses to AZD1222 COVID-19 vaccine. Here immunoSEQ multiplex PCR was the method, and the copy in TCRdb shows in-frame clones only, minus some. Of tens of thousands of clones listed, 86% were seen once; the top ten hold 8.5% to 10%. The sample in question was peripheral blood, obtained on day 0 of AZD1222 vaccination. These TCRs come from an adult in good health.

The V and J genes are TRBV5-1 and TRBJ2-4; TRBD1 agrees at 7 bases. The V gene end was trimmed by 4 bases and the J gene end by 0 bases; junction bases not matched to a gene: 10. This CDR3 contains 17 residues. The germline V gene encodes CDR1 SGHRS and CDR2 YFSETQ. The CDR3 loop is CASSPGQAWVAKNIQYF. In nucleotides, the CDR3 is TGCGCCAGCAGCCCCGGACAGGCATGGGTAGCCAAAAACATTCAGTACTTC.

The V and J genes are TRBV9 and TRBJ1-2; TRBD1 aligns across 9 bases. The CDR3 is made up of 18 amino acids. The germline V gene encodes CDR1 SGDLS and CDR2 YYNGEE. Unmatched junction bases numbered 15, after V lost 0 bases and J lost 6 bases. CDR3: CASSVAYSRDRAIDGYTF. The CDR3 DNA follows: TGTGCCAGCAGCGTAGCGTACTCCCGGGACAGGGCAATCGATGGCTACACCTTC. Combining the CDR3 with reference TRBV9 and TRBJ1-2 gives the whole variable domain DSGVTQTPKHLITATGQRVTLRCSPRSGDLSVYWYQQSLDQGLQFLIQYYNGEERAKGNILERFSAQQFPDLHSELNLSSLELGDSALYFCASSVAYSRDRAIDGYTFGSGTRLTVV.

The rearrangement uses TRBV25-1 and TRBJ2-5; 7 bases line up with TRBD1. With V trimmed by 4 bases and J by 5 bases, 7 bases remained unmatched. The CDR3 totals 14 residues. Germline CDR1 MGHDK, CDR2 SYGVNS. In DNA, the CDR3 is TGTGCCAGCAGTGGAAGACAGGGATACGAGACCCAGTACTTC. Its translation: CASSGRQGYETQYF.

The chain carries TRBV20-1 and TRBJ2-7; weak D call: TRBD2 (6 bases). Trimming pared 3 bases from V and 3 bases from J, leaving 9 bases between. Germline assignment: CDR1 DFQATT and CDR2 SNEGSKA (reference sequence). CDR3 size: 12 residues. CDR3 amino acids: CSASPGGYEQYF. The CDR3, as DNA: TGCAGTGCTAGTCCCGGGGGCTACGAGCAGTACTTC.

The chain carries TRBV5-1 and TRBJ1-4; TRBD1 might be the D (5 bases). The CDR3 sequence is 15 residues long. Germline V lookup: CDR1 SGHRS, CDR2 YFSETQ. The V gene lost 1 base and the J gene lost 2 bases, with 9 bases spanning the gap. Written as DNA, the CDR3 is TGCGCCAGCAGCTTGTCCGGGACGACTAATGAAAAACTGTTTTTT. Its protein is CASSLSGTTNEKLFF.

The V gene is TRBV5-5, the J gene TRBJ1-5; no reliable D call. Germline V CDR1 and CDR2: SGHKS, YYEKEE (reference sequence). The CDR3 length is 14 residues. V dropped 0 bases and J dropped 4 bases, with 8 bases sitting between them. The CDR3 sequence: CASSLVHFNQPQHF. As DNA, the CDR3 is TGTGCCAGCAGCTTGGTTCATTTTAATCAGCCCCAGCATTTT.